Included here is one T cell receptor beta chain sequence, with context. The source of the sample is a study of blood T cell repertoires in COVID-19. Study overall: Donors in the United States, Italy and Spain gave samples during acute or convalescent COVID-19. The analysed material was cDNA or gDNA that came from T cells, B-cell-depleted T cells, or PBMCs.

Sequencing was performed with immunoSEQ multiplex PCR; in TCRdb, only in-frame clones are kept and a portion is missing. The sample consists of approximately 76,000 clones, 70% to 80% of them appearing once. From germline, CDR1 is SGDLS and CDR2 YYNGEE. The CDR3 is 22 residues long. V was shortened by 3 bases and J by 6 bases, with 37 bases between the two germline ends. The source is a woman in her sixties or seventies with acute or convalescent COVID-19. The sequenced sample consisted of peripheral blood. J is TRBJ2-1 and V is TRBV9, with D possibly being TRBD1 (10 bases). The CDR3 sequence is CASSAGQGVTSGRPGGFNEQFF. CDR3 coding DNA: TGTGCCAGCAGCGCCGGACAGGGGGTAACGAGCGGGAGGCCGGGAGGGTTCAATGAGCAGTTCTTC.